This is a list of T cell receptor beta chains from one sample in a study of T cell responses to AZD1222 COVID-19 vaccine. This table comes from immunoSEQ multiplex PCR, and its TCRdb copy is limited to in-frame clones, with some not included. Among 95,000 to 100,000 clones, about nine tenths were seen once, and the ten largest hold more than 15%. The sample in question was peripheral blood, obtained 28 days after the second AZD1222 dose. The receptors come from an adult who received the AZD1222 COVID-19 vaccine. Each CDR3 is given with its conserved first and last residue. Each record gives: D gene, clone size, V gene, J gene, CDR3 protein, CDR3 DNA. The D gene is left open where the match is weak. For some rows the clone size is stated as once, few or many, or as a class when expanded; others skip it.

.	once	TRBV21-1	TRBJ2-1	CASSKAGGPHFYNEQFF	TGTGCCAGCAGCAAAGCGGGAGGACCCCACTTCTACAATGAGCAGTTCTTC
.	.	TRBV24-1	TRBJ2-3	CATSDDAGGLGTQYF	TGTGCCACCAGTGATGACGCCGGGGGCTTAGGGACGCAGTATTTT
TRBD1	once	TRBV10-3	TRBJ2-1	CAISALGQDYNEQFF	TGTGCCATCAGTGCCCTGGGACAGGACTACAATGAGCAGTTCTTC
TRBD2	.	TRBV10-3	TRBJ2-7	CAISAGVASGTYEQYF	TGTGCCATCAGTGCGGGTGTTGCTAGCGGTACCTACGAGCAGTACTTC
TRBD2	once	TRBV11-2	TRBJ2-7	CASSLLVTSGRVHYEQYF	TGTGCCAGCAGCTTATTGGTTACTAGCGGGAGGGTTCACTACGAGCAGTACTTC
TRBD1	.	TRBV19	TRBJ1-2	CASSILGQAHYGYTF	TGTGCCAGTAGTATCCTAGGACAGGCCCACTATGGCTACACCTTC
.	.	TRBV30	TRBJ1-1	CAWSGGQNTEAFF	TGTGCCTGGAGTGGGGGACAAAACACTGAAGCTTTCTTT
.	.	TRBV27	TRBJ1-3	CASSLRGPGNTIYF	TGTGCCAGCAGTTTACGGGGACCTGGAAACACCATATATTTT
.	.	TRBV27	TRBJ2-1	CASTIPRGPTYNEQFF	TGTGCCAGCACTATCCCACGGGGCCCCACCTACAATGAGCAGTTCTTC
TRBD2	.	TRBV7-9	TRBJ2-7	CASSQTTGLASEEQYF	TGTGCCAGCAGCCAGACCACGGGACTAGCTTCTGAGGAGCAGTACTTC
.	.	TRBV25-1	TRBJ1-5	CASSEYGRIQPQHF	TGTGCCAGCAGTGAATATGGGAGGATACAGCCCCAGCATTTT
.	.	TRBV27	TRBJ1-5	CASSLTPNQPQHF	TGTGCCAGCAGTTTAACACCCAATCAGCCCCAGCATTTT
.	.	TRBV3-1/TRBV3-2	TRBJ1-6	CASSEEPLNSPLHF	TGTGCCAGCAGCGAAGAACCGCTTAACTCACCCCTCCACTTT